What follows is one T cell receptor beta chain and its context. Its antigen is unknown. No much larger clone exists at a distance of one base, and base qualities are not known. The cohort was made up of several hundred healthy bone marrow donors. At the time of sampling, every cohort member was nominally healthy, though immune exposures that went unrecorded were likely present. The donor was CMV seropositive and belonged to the group of some 290 seropositive cohort members. Each donor provided a peripheral blood sample, and peripheral blood mononuclear cells were used for TCR beta sequencing. The Qiagen DNeasy Blood Extraction Kit was used to extract genomic DNA from the blood cell samples. Library construction relied on the immunoSEQ multiplex PCR assay. A mixture of 60 forward primers for TCR Vbeta segments and 13 reverse primers for TCR Jbeta segments was used in the multiplex PCR. Amplification of the CDR3 region of rearranged TCR beta genes was performed with a multiplex PCR assay on genomic DNA. On the Illumina HiSeq System, the amplified TCR beta libraries were sequenced as 87-base-pair reads. The paper's data handling went like this. In a later analysis, 70 million to 95 million unique TCR beta chains were counted across the 650 to 750 repertoires, and approximately 11 million of these chains were shared by at least two donors. To remove PCR and sequencing errors, raw reads were error-corrected and collapsed into unique sequences using a nearest-neighbor algorithm that merged closely related sequences. Alignment of CDR3 sequences to IMGT reference sequences was used to assign V, D and J gene segments. For a sequence to be retained, a match of at least six nucleotides was required to both a V gene segment and a J gene segment. A rearrangement was called productive if the CDR3 had no stop codons and remained in frame with V and J, and every other rearrangement was called non-productive. CDR3 was defined by IMGT convention, running from the second conserved V-encoded cysteine to the conserved J-encoded phenylalanine. The earlier analysis of more than 450 of the donors excluded sequences that lacked an unambiguous match to a single V gene segment. In an earlier analysis of a few hundred of the donors, a V segment was called functional when productive rearrangements were above 56.7%, and segregating when the standard deviation between donors exceeded 5%. A statistical classification framework was built to diagnose cytomegalovirus status from the catalog of TCR beta chain sequences. In a later analysis, V and J genes were assigned by comparing TCR nucleotide sequences against IMGT/GENE-DB human TR gene sequences. The TCRdist pipeline was used in a later analysis to assign CDR3 sequences and most-parsimonious VDJ recombination scenarios. In a later analysis, each TCR beta chain was defined by its CDR3 amino acid sequence together with its V-gene family, and reads lacking a unique V-gene family were excluded. In a later analysis, nearly 600 highly shared, low-generation-probability nucleotide sequences were removed to address suspected cross-contamination and a sequencing artifact. For each public chain, a later analysis derived a clonal expansion index from normalized ranks of inferred template counts within each repertoire. A later analysis computed generation probabilities with a VDJ recombination model fitted to out-of-frame rearrangements, and checked the results against IGoR. Hypergeometric tests were used in a later analysis to score TCR-TCR, TCR-HLA and TCR-CMV co-occurrence, with a repertoire-size bias correction applied to the TCR pairs. A later analysis estimated false discovery rates by permuting HLA or CMV assignments 20 times. In a later analysis, co-occurring TCRs were grouped using DBSCAN, and TCRdist sequence similarity was added for clustering within HLA-allele-positive subsets. Repertoires with fewer than 30,000 or more than 120,000 public chains, plus five repertoires with anomalous nucleotide sharing, were excluded from co-occurrence clustering. TCRdb's version of the immuneACCESS table is confined to in-frame rearrangements and falls short of the full clone set. An unresolved V gene accounts for under half of the shortfall where checked; the remainder is of unknown origin. V and J calls and clone size follow that table, whereas D and trimming were derived from the DNA. The sample table records about 130,000 clones; roughly 82% of these occur just once. In total, the top ten clones hold 10% to 12% of the sample.

The data belong to a study of cytomegalovirus exposure and HLA in healthy donors (dated by TCRdb to about 2017). Notes on the research overall: An earlier analysis of 587 of the donors reported more than 250 Gb of sequence data and some 100 million unique TCR beta sequences from approximately 180 million T cells. An early release covering roughly 600 HLA-typed donors comprised about 300 gigabases of sequencing data and roughly 86 million unique TCR sequences. Of the roughly 390 genotyped donors, 70% to 90% were placed in the genetic ancestry cluster associated with self-reported Caucasian donors. The study aimed to test whether signatures of past pathogen exposure could be identified by cataloging public T cell receptors. The T cell repertoires of some 700 subjects were profiled by immunosequencing and related to cytomegalovirus serostatus. Besides the first cohort of 550 to 750 subjects, a separate validation cohort made up of 120 different subjects was used. The study combined high-throughput TCR immunosequencing, statistical association of individual TCRs with disease status, and machine learning to predict cytomegalovirus infection status. In a later analysis, previously published TCR beta repertoires from about 670 donors were re-analyzed and high-resolution HLA genotyping was added so that TCR occurrence patterns could be studied. Rather than drawing on any new phenotypic data, the later analysis identified candidate immune exposures from TCR beta sequences and the way those sequences occurred across donors. An earlier analysis of fewer than 750 of the donors used high-throughput TCR beta sequencing to judge whether each TCR beta V gene segment behaved as functional or pseudogenic. Donor age, sex, ethnicity and CMV serostatus were compiled together with the repertoire data. In a later genetic analysis, genome-wide SNP genotypes for about three fifths of the roughly 670 donors were used, and that subset was treated as a discovery cohort. All discovery cohort repertoires had been generated using a single sequencing platform. Class I and class II HLA loci were covered by the typing at four-digit resolution. Typing coverage varied by locus: roughly 620-640 donors for A, B, C, DRB1 and DQB1; roughly 560 for DQA1; approximately 570 for DPA1; more than 450 for DPB1. Five DR-DQ haplotypes were handled as single units for association and clustering because linkage in the cohort was strong. On average, about 240,000 unique TCR beta nucleotide sequences were sequenced per donor among about 400 genotyped donors of the cohort, with roughly 18% of those sequences being non-productive.

Spanning cysteine to phenylalanine, the CDR3 consists of 19 amino acids. Of all the DNA, just the CDR3 is kept, 57 bases in frame from base 1. The germline V gene (reference sequence) sets CDR1 to LNHNV and CDR2 to YYDKDF. Germline trimming amounts to 0 bases on V and 3 bases on J, with 16 as the count of junction bases outside the gene matches. Here is what the overall study found, with its caveats: Correlated functional status among segregating V segments might reflect linkage disequilibrium, but an unknown experimental factor could not be ruled out. The authors suggested that the approach could potentially be extended to other disease states and immunological phenotypes. In a later analysis, 16,951 TCR beta sequences were associated with specific HLA alleles at a false discovery rate of 0.05. The sequencing pipeline was judged likely to have produced a cluster of highly shared sequence variants as a technical artifact. Some IMGT-functional V segments, including TRBV6-2 and TRBV6-3, could not be distinguished by the 87-base-pair reads and were therefore excluded. A later genetic analysis reported fewer N-insertions in productive TCRs among donors in an Asian-associated ancestry cluster than the roughly 700-donor mean. In the study, 150 to 200 TCR beta chains were listed as associated with cytomegalovirus. Roughly 15 rarely observed V segments, including chromosome 9 orphons, were excluded from the earlier analysis of some 590 of the donors because counts were too low. Because HLA typing was unavailable for some donors at each locus, only the typed subset was used in association tests. V-gene and J-gene trimming of TCR beta chains was associated with a missense DCLRE1C variant in a later genetic analysis, and the association was replicated in an independent cohort. Immune exposure information for the cohort was limited to CMV serostatus. An earlier analysis of approximately 600 of the donors showed that most TCR beta V segments appeared in productive rearrangements either about 87% or about 30% of the time, which broadly matched IMGT annotations. The classifier was reported to diagnose cytomegalovirus status with high specificity and sensitivity in both the original and validation cohorts. Compared with equally common non-associated chains, HLA-associated TCR beta chains in a later analysis were more clonally expanded and had lower generation probabilities. In vitro tests confirmed that three of the cytomegalovirus-associated TCR beta chains recognize cytomegalovirus antigens. When HLA alleles, especially DR and DQ, strongly co-occurred, TCR associations were difficult to assign to individual alleles. Roughly uniform sequencing depth across donors was assumed in presence/absence analyses, although this assumption may not hold. A later analysis found that TCR association rates varied across HLA loci, with DRB1 alleles showing the most associated TCRs and HLA-C alleles the fewest. According to a later analysis, most CMV-associated TCR beta chains appeared to be HLA-restricted, and the HLA associations seemed to be driven largely by CMV exposure. A later analysis reported that several top co-occurrence clusters appeared linked to parvovirus B19, influenza, CMV and Epstein-Barr virus. The cohort was sequenced for TCR beta chains only, and without alpha or paired-chain data the features that could be detected were limited. A further reported finding was that TCR beta sequences accurately predicted the HLA-A and HLA-B alleles for most subjects in the first cohort. Most TCR sequences were seen in very few donors, while some public TCRs were found in many individuals.

This TCR derives from a male donor in good health and CMV-seropositive. The sample consisted of PBMCs. The sequence is built from TRBV15 and TRBJ2-5; the central 7 bases match TRBD2. The nucleotide sequence reads as follows: TGTGCCACCAGCAGAGAAACGACTGCGCGGGGGTCGCCAGAAGAGACCCAGTACTTC. Translated, this is CATSRETTARGSPEETQYF.